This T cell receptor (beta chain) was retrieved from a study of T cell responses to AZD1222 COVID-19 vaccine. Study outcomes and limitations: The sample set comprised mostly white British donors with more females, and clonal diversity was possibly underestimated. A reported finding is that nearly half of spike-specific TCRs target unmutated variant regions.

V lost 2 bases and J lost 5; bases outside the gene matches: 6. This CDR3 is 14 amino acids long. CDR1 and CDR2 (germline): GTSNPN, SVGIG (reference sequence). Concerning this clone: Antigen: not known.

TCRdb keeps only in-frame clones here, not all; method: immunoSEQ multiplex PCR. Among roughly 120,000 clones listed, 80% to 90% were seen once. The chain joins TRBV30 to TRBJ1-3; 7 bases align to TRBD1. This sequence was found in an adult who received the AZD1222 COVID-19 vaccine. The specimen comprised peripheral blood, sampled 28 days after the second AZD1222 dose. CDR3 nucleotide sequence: TGTGCCTGGAGTCGTGACAGGGATAGAAACACCATATATTTT. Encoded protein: CAWSRDRDRNTIYF. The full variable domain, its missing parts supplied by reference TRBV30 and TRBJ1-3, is SQTIHQWPATLVQPVGSPLSLECTVEGTSNPNLYWYRQAAGRGLQLLFYSVGIGQISSEVPQNLSASRPQDRQFILSSKKLLLSDSGFYLCAWSRDRDRNTIYFGEGSWLTVV.